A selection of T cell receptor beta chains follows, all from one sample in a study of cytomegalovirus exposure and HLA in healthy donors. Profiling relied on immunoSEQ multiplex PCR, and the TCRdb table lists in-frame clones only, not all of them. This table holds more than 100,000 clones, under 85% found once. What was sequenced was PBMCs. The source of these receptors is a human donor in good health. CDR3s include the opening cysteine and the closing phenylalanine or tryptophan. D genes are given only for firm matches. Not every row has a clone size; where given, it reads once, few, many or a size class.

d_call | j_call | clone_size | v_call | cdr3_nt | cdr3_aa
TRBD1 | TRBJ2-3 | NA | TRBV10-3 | TGTGCCATCAGCCTCAGGGGGCTTGGCACAGATACGCAGTATTTT | CAISLRGLGTDTQYF
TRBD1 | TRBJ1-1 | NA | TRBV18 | TGTGCCAGCTCACCACGTCACCGCACAGGGGGAGCCACTGAAGCTTTCTTT | CASSPRHRTGGATEAFF
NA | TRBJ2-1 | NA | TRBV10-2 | TGCGCCAGCAGGGAGGAATCCAGGGGACCTGAGCAGTTCTTC | CASREESRGPEQFF
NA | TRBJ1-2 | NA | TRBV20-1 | TGCAGTGCAAATAACTACTATGGCTACACCTTC | CSANNYYGYTF
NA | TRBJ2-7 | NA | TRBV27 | TGTGCCAGCAGTTCCCTGGGGGCCAGCGAGAGCTCCTACGAGCAGTACTTC | CASSSLGASESSYEQYF
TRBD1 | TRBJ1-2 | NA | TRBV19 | TGTGCCAGTAGTGCCGGGGGACAGCCGACGCACTATGGCTACACCTTC | CASSAGGQPTHYGYTF
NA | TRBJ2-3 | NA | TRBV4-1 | TGCGCCAGCAGCCAAGGCCGTGGGGAGAAAGTAGCTAGCACAGATACGCAGTATTTT | CASSQGRGEKVASTDTQYF
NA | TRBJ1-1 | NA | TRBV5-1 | TGCGCCAGCAGCAGGGGTGGCAGGGAAAACACTGAAGCTTTCTTT | CASSRGGRENTEAFF
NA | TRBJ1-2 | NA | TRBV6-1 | TGTGCCAGCAGTGAAGGGAGTAACTATGGCTACACCTTC | CASSEGSNYGYTF
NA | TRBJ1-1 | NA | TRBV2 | TGTGCCAGCAGGAGCACAGGAAACACTGAAGCTTTCTTT | CASRSTGNTEAFF
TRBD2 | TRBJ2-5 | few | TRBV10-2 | TGCGCCAGCAGAACTAGCGGGAGGTGGGAGACCCAGTACTTC | CASRTSGRWETQYF
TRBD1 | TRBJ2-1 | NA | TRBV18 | TGTGCCAGCTCACCACTTCGGACAGGGGAAAAGTACAATGAGCAGTTCTTC | CASSPLRTGEKYNEQFF
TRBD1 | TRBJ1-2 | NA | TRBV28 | TGTGCCAGCAGTTTCGGTAGGGGGCGAAACTACACCTTC | CASSFGRGRNYTF
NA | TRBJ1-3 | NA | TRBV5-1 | TGCGCCAGCCAGGAGGGGTTTTCTGGAAACACCATATATTTT | CASQEGFSGNTIYF
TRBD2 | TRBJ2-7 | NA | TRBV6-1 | TGTGCCAGCAGTGAGGGTGGGAGCGGGAGGGGGGACGAGCAGTACTTC | CASSEGGSGRGDEQYF
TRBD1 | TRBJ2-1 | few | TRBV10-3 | TGTGCCATCAGTTCCGGGACAGGGGGTAGAGATGGTGAGCAGTTCTTC | CAISSGTGGRDGEQFF
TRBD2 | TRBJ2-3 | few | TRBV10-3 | TGTGCCATCAGTCCCCTCCGAGCGGGGGCGGCAGATACGCAGTATTTT | CAISPLRAGAADTQYF
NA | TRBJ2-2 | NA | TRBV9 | TGTGCCAGCAGCGTTGCGAGAGGGCCCCCCGGGGAGCTGTTTTTT | CASSVARGPPGELFF
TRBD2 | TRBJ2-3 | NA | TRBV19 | TGTGCCAGTAGGCCCAACGGGGGGGGCACAGATACGCAGTATTTT | CASRPNGGGTDTQYF
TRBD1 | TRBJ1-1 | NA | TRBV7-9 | TGTGCCAGCAGCTTTCGGACAGGGGGGAACACTGAAGCTTTCTTT | CASSFRTGGNTEAFF
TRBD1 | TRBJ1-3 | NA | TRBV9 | TGTGCCAGCAGCGCGGGACAGATATACTCTGGAAACACCATATATTTT | CASSAGQIYSGNTIYF
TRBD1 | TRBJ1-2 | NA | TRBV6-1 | TGTGCCAGCAGTTTGGGACAGTGGCTCTTC | CASSLGQWLF
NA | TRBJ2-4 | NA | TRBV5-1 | TGCGCCAGCAGCTTGGAGCCAATTCCACTAGCCAAAAACAGTCAGTACTTC | CASSLEPIPLAKNSQYF